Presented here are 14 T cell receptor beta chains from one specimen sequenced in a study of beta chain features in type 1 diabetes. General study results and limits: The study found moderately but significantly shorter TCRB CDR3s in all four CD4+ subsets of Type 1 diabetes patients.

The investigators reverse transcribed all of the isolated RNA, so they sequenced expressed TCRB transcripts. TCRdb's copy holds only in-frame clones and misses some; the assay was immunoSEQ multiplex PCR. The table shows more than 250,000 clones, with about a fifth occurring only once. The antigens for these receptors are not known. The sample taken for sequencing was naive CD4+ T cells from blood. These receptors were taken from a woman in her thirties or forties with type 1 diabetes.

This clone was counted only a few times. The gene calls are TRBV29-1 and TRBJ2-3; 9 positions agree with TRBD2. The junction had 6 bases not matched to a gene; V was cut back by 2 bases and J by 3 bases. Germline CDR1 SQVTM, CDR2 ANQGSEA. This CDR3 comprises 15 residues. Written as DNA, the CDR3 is TGCAGCGTTGAACTCAGCGGGAGGAGAACAGATACGCAGTATTTT. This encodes CSVELSGRRTDTQYF.

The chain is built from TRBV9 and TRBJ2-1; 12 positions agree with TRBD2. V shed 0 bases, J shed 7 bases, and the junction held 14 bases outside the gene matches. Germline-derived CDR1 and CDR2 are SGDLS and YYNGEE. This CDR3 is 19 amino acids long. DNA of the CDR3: TGTGCCAGCAGCGTAGCGTCTAGCGGGGGGGCCCTCGGTGGAAATGAGCAGTTCTTC. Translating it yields CASSVASSGGALGGNEQFF. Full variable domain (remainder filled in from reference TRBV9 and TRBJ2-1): DSGVTQTPKHLITATGQRVTLRCSPRSGDLSVYWYQQSLDQGLQFLIQYYNGEERAKGNILERFSAQQFPDLHSELNLSSLELGDSALYFCASSVASSGGALGGNEQFFGPGTRLTVL.

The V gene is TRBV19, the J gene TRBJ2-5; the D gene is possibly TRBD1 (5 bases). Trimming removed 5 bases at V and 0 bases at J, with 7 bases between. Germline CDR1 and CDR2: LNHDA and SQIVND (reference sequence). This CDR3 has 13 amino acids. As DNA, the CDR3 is TGTGCCAGTAGTGGACAAAACCAAGAGACCCAGTACTTC. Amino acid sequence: CASSGQNQETQYF.

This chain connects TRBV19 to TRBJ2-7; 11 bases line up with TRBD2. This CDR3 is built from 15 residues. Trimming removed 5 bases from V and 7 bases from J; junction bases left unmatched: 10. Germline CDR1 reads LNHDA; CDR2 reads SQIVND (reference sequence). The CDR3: CASSVTSGTPMEQYF. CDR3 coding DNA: TGTGCCAGTAGTGTGACTAGCGGGACACCTATGGAGCAGTACTTC.

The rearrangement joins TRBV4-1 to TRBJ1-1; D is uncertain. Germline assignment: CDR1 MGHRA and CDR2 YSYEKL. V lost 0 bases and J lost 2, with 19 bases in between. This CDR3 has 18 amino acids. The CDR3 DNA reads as TGCGCCAGCAGCCAAGATCAGCCAGGTTCGGCAGGAAACACTGAAGCTTTCTTT. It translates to CASSQDQPGSAGNTEAFF.

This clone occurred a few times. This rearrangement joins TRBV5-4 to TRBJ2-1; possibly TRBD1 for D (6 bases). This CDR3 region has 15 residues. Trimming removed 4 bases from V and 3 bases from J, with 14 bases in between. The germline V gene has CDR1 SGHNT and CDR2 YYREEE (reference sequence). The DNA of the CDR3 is TGTGCCAGCAGCCAGGGACAAATTAACTACAATGAGCAGTTCTTC. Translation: CASSQGQINYNEQFF.

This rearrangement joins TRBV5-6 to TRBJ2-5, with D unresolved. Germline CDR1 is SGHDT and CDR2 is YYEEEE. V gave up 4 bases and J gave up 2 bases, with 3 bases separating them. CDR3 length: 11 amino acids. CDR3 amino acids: CASSRQETQYF. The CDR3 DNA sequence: TGTGCCAGCAGCCGTCAAGAGACCCAGTACTTC.

CDR3 nucleotide sequence: TGTGCCAGCAGCGTAGAGGGGGGGATCAGAAGTGGCTACACCTTC. It translates to CASSVEGGIRSGYTF. V usage is TRBV9 and J usage is TRBJ1-2, with a possible D match to TRBD1 (6 bases). V shed 0 bases and J shed 7 bases, with 16 bases lying between them. The germline V gene encodes CDR1 SGDLS and CDR2 YYNGEE. The CDR3 is made up of 15 amino acids. Combining the CDR3 with reference TRBV9 and TRBJ1-2 gives the whole variable domain DSGVTQTPKHLITATGQRVTLRCSPRSGDLSVYWYQQSLDQGLQFLIQYYNGEERAKGNILERFSAQQFPDLHSELNLSSLELGDSALYFCASSVEGGIRSGYTFGSGTRLTVV.

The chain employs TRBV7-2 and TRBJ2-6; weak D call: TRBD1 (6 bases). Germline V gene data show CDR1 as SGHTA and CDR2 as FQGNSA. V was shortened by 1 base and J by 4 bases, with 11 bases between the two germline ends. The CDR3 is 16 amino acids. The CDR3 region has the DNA TGTGCCAGCAGCTTAGTAGGGACATCCGGGGCCAACGTCCTGACTTTC. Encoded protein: CASSLVGTSGANVLTF.

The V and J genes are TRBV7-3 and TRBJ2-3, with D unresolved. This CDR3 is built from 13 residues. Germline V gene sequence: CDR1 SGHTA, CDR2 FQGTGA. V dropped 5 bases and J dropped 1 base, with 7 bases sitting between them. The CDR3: CASSTTGTDTQYF. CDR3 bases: TGTGCCAGCAGCACCACTGGCACAGATACGCAGTATTTT.

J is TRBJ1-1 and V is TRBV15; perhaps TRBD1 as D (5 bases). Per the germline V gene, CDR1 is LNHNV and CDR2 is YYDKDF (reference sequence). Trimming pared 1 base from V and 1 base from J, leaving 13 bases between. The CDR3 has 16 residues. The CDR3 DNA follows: TGTGCCACCAGCAGAGTCCAGGGCCGATGGAACACTGAAGCTTTCTTT. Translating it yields CATSRVQGRWNTEAFF. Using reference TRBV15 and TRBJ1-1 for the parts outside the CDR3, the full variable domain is DAMVIQNPRYQVTQFGKPVTLSCSQTLNHNVMYWYQQKSSQAPKLLFHYYDKDFNNEADTPDNFQSRRPNTSFCFLDIRSPGLGDTAMYLCATSRVQGRWNTEAFFGQGTRLTVV.

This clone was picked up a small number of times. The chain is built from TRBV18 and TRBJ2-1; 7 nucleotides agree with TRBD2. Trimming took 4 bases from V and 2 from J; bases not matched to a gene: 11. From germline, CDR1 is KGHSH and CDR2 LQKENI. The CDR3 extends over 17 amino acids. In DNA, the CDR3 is TGTGCCAGCTCACTACTAGCGCGTAGTCTAACCTACAATGAGCAGTTCTTC. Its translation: CASSLLARSLTYNEQFF.

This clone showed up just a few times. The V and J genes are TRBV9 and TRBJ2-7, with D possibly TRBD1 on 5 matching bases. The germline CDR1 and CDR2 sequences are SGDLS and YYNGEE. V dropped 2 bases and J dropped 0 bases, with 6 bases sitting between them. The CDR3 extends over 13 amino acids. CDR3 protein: CASSVTGSYEQYF. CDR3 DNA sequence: TGTGCCAGCAGCGTTACAGGCTCCTACGAGCAGTACTTC.

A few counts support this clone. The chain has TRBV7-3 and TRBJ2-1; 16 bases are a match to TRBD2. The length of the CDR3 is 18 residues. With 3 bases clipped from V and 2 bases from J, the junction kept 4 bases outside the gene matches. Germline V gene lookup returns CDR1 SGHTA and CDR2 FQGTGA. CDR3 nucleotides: TGTGCCAGCAGCTTGGGACTAGCGGGAGGGATGGCCTACAATGAGCAGTTCTTC. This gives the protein CASSLGLAGGMAYNEQFF.